This T cell receptor (beta chain) originates from a study of blood T cell repertoires in COVID-19. Study in general: Specimens from acute and convalescent COVID-19 originated in the United States, Italy and Spain. T cells, B-cell-depleted T cells, or PBMCs supplied cDNA or gDNA.

Looked up from germline, CDR1 is MNHEY and CDR2 is SMNVEV (reference sequence). Trimming took 3 bases from V and 5 from J; bases not matched to a gene: 9. This CDR3 comprises 15 residues. The repertoire was sequenced with immunoSEQ multiplex PCR; TCRdb's copy has only in-frame clones and lacks some. This sample has 300,000 or so clones, with about 87% found just once. This TCR was recovered from a woman between 50 and 59 years old who had recovered from COVID-19. The sample was peripheral blood. The rearrangement uses TRBV27 and TRBJ2-7; TRBD2 aligns across 8 bases. The CDR3 loop reads CASSFYGRGADEQYF. The CDR3, as DNA: TGTGCCAGCAGTTTCTACGGGAGGGGAGCGGACGAGCAGTACTTC.